This record concerns one T cell receptor (beta chain) sequence. Its antigen is undetermined. A much larger clone sits a single nucleotide away, making a read error possible. The final CDR3 position lacks the conserved phenylalanine or tryptophan, pointing to a likely read error. The limits of the CDR3 on the DNA are not certain, so only TCRdb's listed CDR3 is given. This sample stems from a study of Graves' ophthalmopathy and Graves' hyperthyroidism. Study context: No ophthalmopathy within 18 months of follow-up signified stable hyperthyroidism. The study, taken as a whole, reports: With almost 90% sensitivity and 81.08% specificity, a 13-signature model separated ophthalmopathy from stable hyperthyroidism. Among expanded thyroid clonotypes above 0.001 frequency, most also occurred in blood.

Ineligible for inclusion were patients with other autoimmune diseases, uncontrolled infections, pregnancy or lactation. RNA transcripts served as template for amplifying TCR beta CDR3 sequences. An initial RT-PCR round employing HTBI primers preceded a second-round multiplex PCR. TCRdb passed the multiplex PCR reads through MiXCR, listing each CDR3 protein once. Of around 1.1 million distinct CDR3 sequences in the sample, 35% to 40% were seen once. Germline V gene lookup returns CDR1 SEHNR and CDR2 FQNEAQ (reference sequence). With termini counted, the CDR3 has 11 amino acids. Material: peripheral blood or thyroid tissue (not recorded which). This chain connects TRBV7-9 to TRBJ2-7; the listed D gene, TRBD1, was not tested against the DNA. The clonotype was recovered from an adult man with Graves' hyperthyroidism. The CDR3 reads CASSLDPVPHL.